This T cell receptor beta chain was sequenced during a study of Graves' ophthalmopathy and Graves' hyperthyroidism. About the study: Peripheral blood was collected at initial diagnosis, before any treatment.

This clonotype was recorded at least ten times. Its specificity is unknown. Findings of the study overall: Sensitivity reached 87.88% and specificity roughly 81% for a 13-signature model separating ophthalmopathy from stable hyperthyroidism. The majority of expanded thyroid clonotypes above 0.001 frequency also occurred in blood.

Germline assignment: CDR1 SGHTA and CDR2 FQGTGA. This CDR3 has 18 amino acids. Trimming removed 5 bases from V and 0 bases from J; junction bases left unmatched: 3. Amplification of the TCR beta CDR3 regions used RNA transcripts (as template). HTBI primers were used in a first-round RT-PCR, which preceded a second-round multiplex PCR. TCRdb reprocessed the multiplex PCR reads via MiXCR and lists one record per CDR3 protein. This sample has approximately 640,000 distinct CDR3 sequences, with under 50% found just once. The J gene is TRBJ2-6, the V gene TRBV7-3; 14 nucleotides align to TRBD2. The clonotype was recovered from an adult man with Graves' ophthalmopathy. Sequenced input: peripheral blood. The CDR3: CASSLGLAGASGANVLTF. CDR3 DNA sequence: TGTGCCAGCAGCCTGGGACTAGCGGGGGCCTCTGGGGCCAACGTCCTGACTTTC.